This T cell receptor beta chain was found in a study of CD8 T cells in Susac syndrome. Study as a whole: Active disease was present in 5 or 6 of the sequenced Susac syndrome patients, and remission in eight or nine.

The length of the CDR3 is 16 residues. V lost 2 bases, J lost 6 bases, and 7 bases stayed unmatched. Germline CDR1 and CDR2: MDHEN and SYDVKM. Definite or probable Susac syndrome was diagnosed using recently defined diagnostic criteria. cDNA came from approximately 0.5 to 1 ug RNA primed by random hexamers. Amplification of TCR beta CDR3 spanned 54 Vbeta and 13 Jbeta via immunoSEQ multiplex PCR. Each CDR3 protein gets one entry after TCRdb re-called the immunoSEQ multiplex PCR reads with MiXCR. The sample lists 120,000 to 150,000 distinct CDR3 sequences, around 95% occurring once. The sequence derives from a human donor with Susac syndrome. Source material: CD4+ T cells from PBMCs. This chain connects TRBV28 to TRBJ2-7; the match to TRBD2 covers 13 bases. CDR3 amino acids: CASSLATSGRAGEQYF. In DNA, the CDR3 is TGTGCCAGCAGTTTAGCCACTAGCGGGAGGGCCGGCGAGCAGTACTTC.